The 27 T cell receptor beta chains given below trace back to one sample, sequenced in a study of T-cell memory formation after mild COVID-19. TCRdb reprocessed the 5' RACE reads with MiXCR, giving one entry per CDR3 protein. The sample lists under 400,000 distinct CDR3 sequences, around 30% occurring once. The sample taken for sequencing was PBMCs or a T cell subset sorted from them (not recorded which). The receptors here all came from an adult woman who had mild COVID-19 (a few samples of this study predate the infection). Cell type and time point are not known.

This chain uses TRBV12-3 or TRBV12-4 with TRBJ2-5; D call uncertain. Trimming cost V 4 bases and J 2 bases, with 8 bases left between them. The CDR3 loop spans 13 amino acids. CDR3: CASSSGIQETQYF. The CDR3 nucleotides are TGTGCCAGCAGTTCTGGGATTCAAGAGACCCAGTACTTC.

The sample holds a few counts of this clonotype. This chain uses TRBV10-3 with TRBJ2-7, with D perhaps matching TRBD2 (6 bases). The CDR3 is made up of 15 amino acids. The V end was cut by 10 bases, the J end by 2 bases, with 21 bases between. Germline V lookup: CDR1 ENHRY, CDR2 SYGVKD. CDR3 sequence: CATSSGESSTYEQYF. The CDR3 DNA reads as TGTGCCACTAGCTCGGGGGAAAGTTCAACCTACGAGCAGTACTTC.

This chain joins TRBV7-2 and TRBJ2-3; D gene ambiguous. Trimming stripped 5 bases from V and 7 bases from J, with 13 bases between. Germline lookup yields CDR1 SGHTA and CDR2 FQGNSA. The CDR3 has 13 residues. This CDR3 reads CASSARLRNTQYF. The CDR3 DNA is TGTGCCAGCAGCGCCCGGCTTCGGAATACGCAGTATTTT.

This clonotype appeared a few times. The rearrangement links TRBV4-2 to TRBJ2-2; D uncertain. Germline values: CDR1 LGHNA, CDR2 YNFKEQ. V was clipped by 4 bases and J by 7 bases, with 7 bases between them. The CDR3 is made up of 12 amino acids. The CDR3: CASSLWNGELFF. CDR3 coding DNA: TGTGCCAGCAGCCTCTGGAACGGGGAGCTGTTTTTT.

The chain joins TRBV12-3 or TRBV12-4 to TRBJ2-3; 9 positions match TRBD2. This CDR3 contains 19 residues. J lost 1 base, V lost 1 base, and 12 bases had no gene match. Here the CDR3 reads CASSLVFLAGGPGTDTQYF. The CDR3 bases are TGTGCCAGCAGTTTAGTATTTCTGGCGGGGGGGCCGGGCACAGATACGCAGTATTTT.

This clonotype was counted between two and nine times. The rearrangement links TRBV6-5 to TRBJ2-1; 9 nucleotides match TRBD1. This CDR3 comprises 18 residues. Germline trimming cut 7 bases from V and 6 bases from J; bases unmatched to any gene: 19. The germline V gene encodes CDR1 MNHEY and CDR2 SVGAGI. CDR3: CASTVTGGGSGGFNEQFF. The DNA of the CDR3 is TGTGCCAGCACCGTGACAGGGGGAGGAAGTGGGGGCTTCAATGAGCAGTTCTTC.

The chain recombines TRBV7-2 with TRBJ2-3, with 12 nucleotides matching TRBD2. CDR3 length: 16 residues. The germline V gene has CDR1 SGHTA and CDR2 FQGNSA. V trimming: 4 bases; J trimming: 4 bases; junction bases outside the gene matches: 6. The CDR3: CASSSLAGGMADTQYF. DNA of the CDR3: TGTGCCAGCAGCTCACTAGCGGGAGGTATGGCAGATACGCAGTATTTT.

In this sample, this clonotype turned up a few times. The chain carries TRBV24-1 and TRBJ2-5; the D call may be TRBD1 or TRBD2 (5 bases each). This CDR3 region has 14 residues. The ends were cut back, 4 bases at V and 4 bases at J, with 12 bases in the middle. Germline values: CDR1 KGHDR, CDR2 SFDVKD. CDR3 protein: CATSDPGPSETQYF. CDR3 DNA: TGTGCCACCAGTGACCCGGGACCATCAGAGACCCAGTACTTC.

The V gene is TRBV5-1, the J gene TRBJ2-7; tentative D call: TRBD2 (6 bases). The CDR3 is 16 residues long. Germline V gene data show CDR1 as SGHRS and CDR2 as YFSETQ. Trimming shortened V by 3 bases and J by 4 bases, and 20 bases separated the two germline ends. The CDR3, as DNA: TGCGCCAGCAGCTCAATTACGGCGGGAAGTGGGTACGAGCAGTACTTC. This translates into CASSSITAGSGYEQYF.

This clonotype was seen more than once but under ten times. The chain carries TRBV9 and TRBJ2-7; 7 nucleotides match TRBD2. Per the germline V gene, CDR1 is SGDLS and CDR2 is YYNGEE. This CDR3 comprises 14 residues. V was pared by 1 base and J by 0 bases, with 1 base of the junction left unmatched. CDR3 loop: CASSVSGTSYEQYF. The CDR3 nucleotides are TGTGCCAGCAGCGTAAGCGGGACCTCCTACGAGCAGTACTTC.

The chain has TRBV5-5 and TRBJ2-6; D is perhaps TRBD1 or TRBD2 (5 bases each). Germline CDR1 SGHKS, CDR2 YYEKEE (reference sequence). V was clipped by 3 bases and J by 0 bases, with 22 bases between them. There are 20 residues in the CDR3. The chain's CDR3 is CASSSLIVGTAVSGANVLTF. The CDR3 coding sequence is TGTGCCAGCAGCTCACTAATCGTAGGGACGGCAGTCTCTGGGGCCAACGTCCTGACTTTC.

The table lists this clonotype with a few counts. The chain carries TRBV4-2 and TRBJ2-2, with D perhaps TRBD2 (5 bases). V lost 3 bases, J lost 0 bases, and 14 bases lay in between. The CDR3 sequence is 17 residues long. Germline CDR1 reads LGHNA; CDR2 reads YNFKEQ. The DNA for the CDR3 is TGTGCCAGCAGCCACTCGGTCGAGGGTCCGAACACCGGGGAGCTGTTTTTT. It specifies CASSHSVEGPNTGELFF.

The chain has TRBV7-8 and TRBJ2-5, with a tentative D call TRBD2 (7 bases). Per the germline V gene, CDR1 is SGHVS and CDR2 is FQNEAQ. Trimming took 6 bases from V and 3 from J, leaving 14 bases between them. This CDR3 is 14 amino acids long. DNA of the CDR3: TGTGCCAGCAGGCCTAGGGGGGGCAAAGAGACCCAGTACTTC. Its protein product is CASRPRGGKETQYF.

Only a few counts were recorded for this clonotype. The gene calls are TRBV5-1 and TRBJ2-3; 7 bases are a match to TRBD2. Trimming at V came to 7 bases and at J to 4 bases, leaving 0 bases not matched to a gene. This CDR3 comprises 11 residues. CDR1 SGHRS and CDR2 YFSETQ come from the germline V gene. The CDR3 DNA follows: TGCGCCAGCGCGGGAGCAGATACGCAGTATTTT. Protein sequence: CASAGADTQYF. The complete variable domain, with remaining parts taken from reference TRBV5-1 and TRBJ2-3, reads KAGVTQTPRYLIKTRGQQVTLSCSPISGHRSVSWYQQTPGQGLQFLFEYFSETQRNKGNFPGRFSGRQFSNSRSEMNVSTLELGDSALYLCASAGADTQYFGPGTRLTVL.

This clonotype was found a few times. The V and J genes are TRBV2 and TRBJ1-6, with 8 positions matching TRBD1. Trimming cost V 6 bases and J 0 bases; bases outside gene matches: 4. This CDR3 is 16 amino acids long. CDR1 is SNHLY, CDR2 FYNNEI, per germline. Written as DNA, the CDR3 is TGTGCCAGCAGGGGGACAGGTAGCTCCTATAATTCACCCCTCCACTTT. It specifies CASRGTGSSYNSPLHF.

The J gene is TRBJ2-7, the V gene TRBV7-9, with TRBD2 identical over 7 bases. The CDR3 covers 15 residues. J lost 3 bases, V lost 3 bases, and 8 bases had no gene match. Germline V gene lookup returns CDR1 SEHNR and CDR2 FQNEAQ (reference sequence). CDR3 in amino acids: CASSFEGGSLYEQYF. Here the CDR3 DNA reads TGTGCCAGCAGCTTTGAGGGCGGGAGTCTCTACGAGCAGTACTTC.

In this sample, this clonotype turned up a few times. The V gene is TRBV7-2, the J gene TRBJ1-4; 7 bases map to TRBD1. Germline V gene lookup returns CDR1 SGHTA and CDR2 FQGNSA. After removal of 5 bases from V and 7 bases from J, the junction contained 13 bases not matched to a gene. This CDR3 is 16 amino acids long. The DNA of the CDR3 is TGTGCCAGCAGCCATTCAAACAGGGGCTTTGGTGAAAAACTGTTTTTT. This gives the protein CASSHSNRGFGEKLFF. Supplemented by reference TRBV7-2 and TRBJ1-4, the full variable domain reads GAGVSQSPSNKVTEKGKDVELRCDPISGHTALYWYRQSLGQGLEFLIYFQGNSAPDKSGLPSDRFSAERTGGSVSTLTIQRTQQEDSAVYLCASSHSNRGFGEKLFFGSGTQLSVL.

This clonotype has ten or more counts. V gene TRBV6-4 combines with J gene TRBJ2-6, with D uncertain. The germline V gene encodes CDR1 MRHNA and CDR2 SNTAGT. The CDR3 has 15 amino acids. The V and J ends lost 3 bases and 2 bases respectively, with 8 bases between them. The CDR3 loop is CASSEDGAGANVLTF. The CDR3 nucleotides read TGTGCCAGCAGTGAAGACGGCGCTGGGGCCAACGTCCTGACTTTC.

This clonotype was recorded a few times. The J gene is TRBJ1-3, the V gene TRBV30; D remains unclear. Trimming cost V 4 bases and J 0 bases, with 13 bases left between them. The CDR3 loop spans 15 amino acids. Germline V gene data show CDR1 as GTSNPN and CDR2 as SVGIG (reference sequence). For the CDR3, the DNA is TGTGCCTGGAAGTCAGGCAGGAACTCTGGAAACACCATATATTTT. Its protein product is CAWKSGRNSGNTIYF.

The rearrangement links TRBV5-1 to TRBJ1-2, with D unclear. The germline CDR1 and CDR2 sequences are SGHRS and YFSETQ. CDR3 length: 14 amino acids. With 0 bases removed from V and 4 bases from J, the gap between germline ends came to 10 bases. CDR3 in amino acids: CASSLDPDPYGYTF. CDR3 nucleotide sequence: TGCGCCAGCAGCTTGGATCCGGACCCCTATGGCTACACCTTC. The variable domain in full, with the rest retrieved from reference TRBV5-1 and TRBJ1-2, is KAGVTQTPRYLIKTRGQQVTLSCSPISGHRSVSWYQQTPGQGLQFLFEYFSETQRNKGNFPGRFSGRQFSNSRSEMNVSTLELGDSALYLCASSLDPDPYGYTFGSGTRLTVV.

In DNA form, the CDR3 reads TGTGCCAGCAGCCGGGGACAGGAGCTCTACGAGCAGTACTTC. Residues: CASSRGQELYEQYF. This rearrangement joins TRBV7-6 to TRBJ2-7; TRBD1 matches 8 bases. Germline CDR1 reads SGHVS; CDR2 reads FNYEAQ. This CDR3 is 14 amino acids long. Unmatched junction bases numbered 6, after V lost 5 bases and J lost 3 bases.

The table lists this clonotype with many counts. The V and J genes are TRBV4-2 and TRBJ1-4; TRBD1 matches 8 bases. The germline V gene encodes CDR1 LGHNA and CDR2 YNFKEQ. V lost 0 bases, J lost 8 bases, and 11 bases stayed unmatched. This CDR3 has 17 amino acids. The CDR3 DNA sequence: TGTGCCAGCAGCCAAGATCGGAGTGGACAGGGAGGAGAAAAACTGTTTTTT. This sequence encodes CASSQDRSGQGGEKLFF.

The chain employs TRBV2 and TRBJ2-7, with TRBD2 as a possible D gene (5 bases). The CDR3 runs 12 residues. V shed 6 bases and J shed 3 bases, with 9 bases lying between them. Germline CDR1 is SNHLY and CDR2 is FYNNEI. CDR3 in amino acids: CASRSGIYEQYF. CDR3 DNA: TGTGCCAGCAGGTCCGGGATCTACGAGCAGTACTTC.

The V gene is TRBV7-9, the J gene TRBJ1-2, with a weak D call TRBD1 (5 bases). This CDR3 is built from 13 residues. Looked up from germline, CDR1 is SEHNR and CDR2 is FQNEAQ (reference sequence). Deletions cut 5 bases from V and 2 bases from J, with 9 bases between. CDR3 DNA sequence: TGTGCCAGCAGCCGGGACGGAAACTATGGCTACACCTTC. It encodes CASSRDGNYGYTF.

This clonotype has just a few counts. V is TRBV14 and J is TRBJ2-7; 7 nucleotides line up with TRBD2. V was clipped by 3 bases and J by 2 bases; unmatched bases: 4. This CDR3 comprises 14 residues. Germline V gene sequence: CDR1 SGHDN, CDR2 FVKESK. CDR3 sequence reads: CASSHGSGAYEQYF. In nucleotides, the CDR3 is TGTGCCAGCAGCCATGGAAGCGGGGCCTACGAGCAGTACTTC.

This clonotype was seen once. This chain connects TRBV9 to TRBJ2-2; D possibly corresponds to TRBD2 (5 bases). This CDR3 is 15 amino acids long. Deletions cut 0 bases from V and 4 bases from J, with 10 bases between. Per the germline V gene, CDR1 is SGDLS and CDR2 is YYNGEE. Here the CDR3 DNA reads TGTGCCAGCAGCGTAGTCGGGGAGAGCACCGGGGAGCTGTTTTTT. This translates into CASSVVGESTGELFF.

This clonotype was seen more than once but under ten times. V and J are TRBV7-9 and TRBJ2-2; no clear D. CDR3 length equals 16 residues. V was trimmed by 1 base and J by 4 bases, leaving 13 bases between them. Germline assignment: CDR1 SEHNR and CDR2 FQNEAQ (reference sequence). CDR3 coding DNA: TGTGCCAGCAGCTTAGTCACGGGCTTCGGCACCGGGGAGCTGTTTTTT. This sequence encodes CASSLVTGFGTGELFF.